These 10 T cell receptor beta chains were sequenced from one sample in a study of blood T cell repertoires in COVID-19. Using immunoSEQ multiplex PCR, the repertoire was profiled, and TCRdb retains in-frame clones only, with some absent. The table includes 150,000 to 200,000 clones, roughly four fifths detected once. The material sequenced was peripheral blood. All receptors derive from a woman aged 40 to 49 with COVID-19, enrolled during active disease.

V usage is TRBV27 and J usage is TRBJ2-3; D may be TRBD2 (6 bases). V lost 1 base and J 1 base, leaving 12 bases between the germline ends. Looked up from germline, CDR1 is MNHEY and CDR2 is SMNVEV (reference sequence). This CDR3 spans 16 amino acids. The CDR3 sequence is CASSLFLPGGTDTQYF. CDR3 nucleotides: TGTGCCAGCAGTTTATTTTTACCGGGGGGCACAGATACGCAGTATTTT.

The rearrangement links TRBV9 to TRBJ2-3, with 9 positions matching TRBD2. Germline CDR1 is SGDLS and CDR2 is YYNGEE. After removal of 6 bases from V and 0 bases from J, the junction contained 11 bases not matched to a gene. This CDR3 spans 17 amino acids. CDR3 in amino acids: CASTRGLAGTSTDTQYF. CDR3 nucleotide sequence: TGTGCCAGCACTCGAGGGCTAGCGGGGACTAGCACAGATACGCAGTATTTT.

J is TRBJ1-2 and V is TRBV6-2 or TRBV6-3; D is unclear. The V gene's germline CDR1 is MNHEY and CDR2 SVGEGT. The length of the CDR3 is 14 residues. Trimming removed 3 bases from V and 4 bases from J, with 12 bases in between. CDR3 sequence: CASSYLPSLYGYTF. The CDR3 DNA reads TGTGCCAGCAGTTATCTCCCGAGCCTCTATGGCTACACCTTC.

The rearrangement links TRBV18 to TRBJ2-3, with 9 bases that match TRBD1. This CDR3 contains 15 residues. V lost 3 bases and J lost 3; bases outside the gene matches: 4. The germline V gene has CDR1 KGHSH and CDR2 LQKENI. The chain's CDR3 is CASSPGTGSTDTQYF. CDR3 nucleotide sequence: TGTGCCAGCTCACCTGGGACAGGGAGTACAGATACGCAGTATTTT.

This clone showed up just once. The V gene is TRBV6-5, the J gene TRBJ2-3; 11 bases are shared with TRBD2. The CDR3 spans 14 residues. The germline V gene encodes CDR1 MNHEY and CDR2 SVGAGI. The junction had 2 bases not matched to a gene; V was cut back by 6 bases and J by 3 bases. The CDR3 loop is CASRASGGTDTQYF. CDR3 sequence (DNA): TGTGCCAGCAGAGCTAGCGGGGGGACAGATACGCAGTATTTT.

The genes are TRBV6-2 or TRBV6-3 and TRBJ1-1; D uncertain. The germline V gene encodes CDR1 MNHEY and CDR2 SVGEGT. CDR3 length equals 13 residues. V lost 1 base to trimming and J lost 1 base, with 4 bases between them. CDR3 sequence: CASSYFGNTEAFF. CDR3 sequence (DNA): TGTGCCAGCAGTTACTTCGGGAACACTGAAGCTTTCTTT.

This chain links TRBV12-3 or TRBV12-4 with TRBJ1-3; D call uncertain. Trimming took off 4 bases at V and 1 base at J, with 5 bases between the two ends. The CDR3 is 13 residues long. In nucleotides, the CDR3 is TGTGCCAGCAGTTATCCATCTGGAAACACCATATATTTT. Its protein product is CASSYPSGNTIYF.

The chain has TRBV18 and TRBJ2-5; no reliable D call. Germline assignment: CDR1 KGHSH and CDR2 LQKENI. Trimming pared 2 bases from V and 0 bases from J, leaving 13 bases between. The CDR3 consists of 16 residues. The CDR3 is CASSPFQDTYQETQYF. The CDR3 DNA sequence: TGTGCCAGCTCACCATTCCAGGATACGTACCAAGAGACCCAGTACTTC.

This clone was recorded only once. The gene calls are TRBV2 and TRBJ2-7; no definite D call. Germline V gene sequence: CDR1 SNHLY, CDR2 FYNNEI. The CDR3 is 11 residues long. V lost 6 bases, J lost 2 bases, and 5 bases lay in between. In DNA form, the CDR3 reads TGTGCCAGCAGGACAACCTACGAGCAGTACTTC. This codes for CASRTTYEQYF.

The gene calls are TRBV7-9 and TRBJ1-3; D unclear. This CDR3 is 12 amino acids long. Trimming took off 1 base at V and 5 bases at J, with 3 bases between the two ends. Germline V gene sequence: CDR1 SEHNR, CDR2 FQNEAQ (reference sequence). The CDR3 coding sequence is TGTGCCAGCAGCTTAGATAGAAACACCATATATTTT. Protein: CASSLDRNTIYF.